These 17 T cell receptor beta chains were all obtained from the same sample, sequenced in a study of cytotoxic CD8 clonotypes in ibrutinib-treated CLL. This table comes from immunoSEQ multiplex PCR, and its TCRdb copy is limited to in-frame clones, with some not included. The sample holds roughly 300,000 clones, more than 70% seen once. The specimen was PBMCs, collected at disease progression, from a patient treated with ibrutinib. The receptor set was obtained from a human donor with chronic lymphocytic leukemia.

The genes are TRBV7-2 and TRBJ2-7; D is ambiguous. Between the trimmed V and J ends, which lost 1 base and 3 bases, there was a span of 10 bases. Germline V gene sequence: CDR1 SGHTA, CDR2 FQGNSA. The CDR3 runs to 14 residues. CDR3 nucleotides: TGTGCCAGCAGCTTAGGTTCTGTGATCTACGAGCAGTACTTC. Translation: CASSLGSVIYEQYF. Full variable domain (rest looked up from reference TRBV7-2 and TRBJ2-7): GAGVSQSPSNKVTEKGKDVELRCDPISGHTALYWYRQSLGQGLEFLIYFQGNSAPDKSGLPSDRFSAERTGGSVSTLTIQRTQQEDSAVYLCASSLGSVIYEQYFGPGTRLTVT.

The CDR3 region is CASSQDRSDQPQHF. CDR3 in DNA: TGCGCCAGCAGCCAAGATCGGAGCGATCAGCCCCAGCATTTT. The chain joins TRBV4-1 to TRBJ1-5; no firm D call. Germline CDR1 MGHRA, CDR2 YSYEKL. The CDR3 has 14 residues. Between the trimmed V and J ends, which lost 0 bases and 5 bases, there was a span of 8 bases.

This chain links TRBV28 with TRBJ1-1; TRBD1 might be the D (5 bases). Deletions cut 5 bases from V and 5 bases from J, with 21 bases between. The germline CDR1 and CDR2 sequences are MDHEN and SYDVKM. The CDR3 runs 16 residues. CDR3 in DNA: TGTGCCAGCAGTACCTTCCCGGGCTTCGGGGGGACTGAAGCTTTCTTT. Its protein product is CASSTFPGFGGTEAFF.

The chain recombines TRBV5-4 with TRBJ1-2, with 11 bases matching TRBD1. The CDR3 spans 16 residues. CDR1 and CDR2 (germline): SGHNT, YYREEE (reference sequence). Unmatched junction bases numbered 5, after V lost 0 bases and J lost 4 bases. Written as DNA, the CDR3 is TGTGCCAGCAGCTTGGGGGACAGGGGGGGACCCTATGGCTACACCTTC. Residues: CASSLGDRGGPYGYTF.

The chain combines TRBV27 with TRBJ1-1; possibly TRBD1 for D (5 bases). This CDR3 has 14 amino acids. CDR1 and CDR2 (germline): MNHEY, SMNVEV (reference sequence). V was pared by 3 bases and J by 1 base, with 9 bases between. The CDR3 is CASSFGGGNTEAFF. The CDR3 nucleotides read TGTGCCAGCAGTTTTGGGGGTGGGAACACTGAAGCTTTCTTT.

The CDR3 protein is CASSSRDGETQYF. Written as DNA, the CDR3 is TGTGCCAGCAGTTCCCGGGATGGAGAGACCCAGTACTTC. V gene TRBV13 combines with J gene TRBJ2-5, with TRBD2 as a possible D gene (5 bases). V lost 6 bases, J lost 4 bases, and 12 bases lay in between. The V gene's germline CDR1 is PRHDT and CDR2 FYEKMQ (reference sequence). The CDR3 runs 13 residues.

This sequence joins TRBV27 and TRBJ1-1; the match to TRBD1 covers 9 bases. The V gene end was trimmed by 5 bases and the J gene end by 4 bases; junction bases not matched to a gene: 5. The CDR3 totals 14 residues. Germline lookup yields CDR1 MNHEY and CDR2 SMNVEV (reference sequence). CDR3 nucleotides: TGTGCCAGCAGTCTCACAGGGGGCGGCACTGAAGCTTTCTTT. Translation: CASSLTGGGTEAFF.

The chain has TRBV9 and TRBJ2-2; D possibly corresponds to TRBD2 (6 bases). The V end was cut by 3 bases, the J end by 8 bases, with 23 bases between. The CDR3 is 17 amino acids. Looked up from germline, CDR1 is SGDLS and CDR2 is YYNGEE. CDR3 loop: CASSATWRGILGGELFF. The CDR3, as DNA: TGTGCCAGCAGCGCCACCTGGCGGGGAATCTTAGGGGGGGAGCTGTTTTTT.

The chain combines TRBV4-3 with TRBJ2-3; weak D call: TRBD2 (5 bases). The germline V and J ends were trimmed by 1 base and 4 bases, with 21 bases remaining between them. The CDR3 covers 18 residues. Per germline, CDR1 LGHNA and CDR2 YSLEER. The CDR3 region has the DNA TGCGCCAGCAGCCAAGTGCGCTCGTACGGAGGAGCGGCAGATACGCAGTATTTT. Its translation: CASSQVRSYGGAADTQYF.

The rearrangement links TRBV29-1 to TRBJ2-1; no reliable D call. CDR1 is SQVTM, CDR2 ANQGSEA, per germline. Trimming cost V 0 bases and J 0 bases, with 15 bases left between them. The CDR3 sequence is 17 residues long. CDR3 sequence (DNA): TGCAGCGTTGAAGACCTACTGGGATTCGGCTCCTACAATGAGCAGTTCTTC. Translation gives CSVEDLLGFGSYNEQFF.

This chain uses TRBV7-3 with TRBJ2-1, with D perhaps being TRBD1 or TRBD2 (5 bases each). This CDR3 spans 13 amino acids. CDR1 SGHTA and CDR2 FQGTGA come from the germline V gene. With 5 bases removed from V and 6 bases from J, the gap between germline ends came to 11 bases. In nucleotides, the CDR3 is TGTGCCAGCAGCCGTCCGGGGCCCAATGAGCAGTTCTTC. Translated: CASSRPGPNEQFF.

CDR3 loop: CASSLSGNEQFF. The CDR3 DNA reads TGTGCCAGCAGCCTATCAGGGAATGAGCAGTTCTTC. The chain uses TRBV5-6 and TRBJ2-1, with a weak D call TRBD1 (5 bases). This CDR3 has 12 amino acids. V was pared by 4 bases and J by 7 bases, with 9 bases between. Germline V CDR1 and CDR2: SGHDT, YYEEEE. The full variable domain, its missing parts supplied by reference TRBV5-6 and TRBJ2-1, is DAGVTQSPTHLIKTRGQQVTLRCSPKSGHDTVSWYQQALGQGPQFIFQYYEEEERQRGNFPDRFSGHQFPNYSSELNVNALLLGDSALYLCASSLSGNEQFFGPGTRLTVL.

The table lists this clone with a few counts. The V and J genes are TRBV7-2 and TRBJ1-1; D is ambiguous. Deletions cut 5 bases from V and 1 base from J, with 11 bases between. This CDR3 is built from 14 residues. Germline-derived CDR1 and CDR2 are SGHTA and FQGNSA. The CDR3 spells CASSASWGNTEAFF. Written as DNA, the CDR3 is TGTGCCAGCAGCGCGAGTTGGGGGAACACTGAAGCTTTCTTT.

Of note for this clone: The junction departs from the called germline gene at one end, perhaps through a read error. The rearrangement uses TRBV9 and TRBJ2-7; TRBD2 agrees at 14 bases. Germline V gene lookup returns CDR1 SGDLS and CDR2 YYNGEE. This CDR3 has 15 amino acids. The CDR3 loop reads CASSVGTGLAGELNF. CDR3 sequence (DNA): TGTGCCAGCAGCGTAGGGACGGGACTAGCGGGGGAGCTCAACTTC.

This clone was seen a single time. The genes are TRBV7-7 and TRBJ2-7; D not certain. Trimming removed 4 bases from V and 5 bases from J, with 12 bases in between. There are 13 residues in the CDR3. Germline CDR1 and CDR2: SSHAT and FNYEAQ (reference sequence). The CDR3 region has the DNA TGTGCCAGCAGCTCGAACAAGGGCAACGAGCAGTACTTC. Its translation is CASSSNKGNEQYF.

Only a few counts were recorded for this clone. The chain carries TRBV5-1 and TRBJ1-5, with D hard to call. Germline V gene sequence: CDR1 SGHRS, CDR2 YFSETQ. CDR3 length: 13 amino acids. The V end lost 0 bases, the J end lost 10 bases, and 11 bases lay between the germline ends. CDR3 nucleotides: TGCGCCAGCAGCTTGGCGGGCGCGAGTCCCCAGCATTTT. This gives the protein CASSLAGASPQHF.

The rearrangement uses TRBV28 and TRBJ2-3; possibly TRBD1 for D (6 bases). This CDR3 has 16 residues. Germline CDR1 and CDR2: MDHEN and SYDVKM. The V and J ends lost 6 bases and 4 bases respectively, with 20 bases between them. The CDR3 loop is CASRPQGWTHPDTQYF. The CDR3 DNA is TGTGCCAGCAGGCCTCAGGGGTGGACTCACCCAGATACGCAGTATTTT.